This TCR beta chain is from a study of blood T cells in healthy people across ages (dated by TCRdb to the mid-2010s). Looking at the study overall: In model experiments, template switching captured about one uniquely barcoded TCR beta cDNA molecule for every two T cells. The study measured age-related changes in TCR beta repertoire diversity using deep sequencing normalized with unique cDNA molecular identifiers. Donors were grouped into four age groups: young (average roughly 15 years), middle-aged (around 39), aged (around 56) and long-lived (just over 80). Using the same blood draw, the study looked at two additional independent replicas of 1 million unique cDNA reads for two donors, one aged 18 to 30 and the other aged 80 or older.

Study-wide findings and limitations: As age increased, observed TCR beta diversity per million T cells dropped in a roughly linear way, and a significant reduction was already evident by age 40. There was a strong correlation between observed TCR beta diversity and the percentage of naive T cells measured by flow cytometry. Compared with the aged group, the long-lived group had more naive CD4+ T cells, fewer expanded clones and increased TCR diversity, a pattern suggesting age selection. Conclusive comparison of naive and antigen-experienced compartments was prevented by the profiling of bulk unsorted PBMCs. Donor CMV infection status was unknown, potentially confounding age-related changes in expanded clonotypes. Estimates of total diversity based on one million sequenced T cells were regarded as lower bounds and as underestimates.

Receptor amplification or capture employed 5' RACE. The sequencer was an Illumina HiSeq 2500. A second 7 to 11 cycle PCR used a sample-barcoded 5' primer and a J-beta primer mix. A template-switch 5' adaptor carrying 12 random nucleotides introduced a unique molecular identifier onto each TCR beta cDNA molecule. Each sample yielded at least 2.5 million CDR3-containing paired-end reads. The Mint cDNA synthesis kit, primed by a TRBC-specific oligonucleotide, was used to synthesize first-strand cDNA from all RNA. Following uracil-DNA glycosylase treatment, a first 18-cycle PCR with universal primers M1SS and BC2_uni_R was performed on all cDNA. The authors processed their data as follows. Normalization of each sample was performed by random selection of 1 million high-quality reads, each carrying a distinct molecular identifier. Instead of being binned into consensus sequences, reads with shared molecular identifiers were discarded. MiTCR, run with a Q25 quality threshold and the strictest error-elimination algorithm, handled CDR3 identification, clonotype clustering and error correction. A nonparametric unseen species model using Euler transformation provided a lower-bound estimate of total TCR beta diversity. TCRdb reworked the public reads: Q25 trimming with fastp, MiXCR clone assembly, productive beta chains retained. Rows are combined by CDR3 protein, so each entry shows the most common genes and DNA. The V and J calls, along with clone size, are taken from TCRdb and not from the paper's own processing. A total of 600,000 to 900,000 distinct CDR3 sequences appear in this sample, around 24% of them only once. The ten largest account for around 3% of the sample.

The CDR3, from cysteine to phenylalanine, totals 15 residues. Only the CDR3 portion is preserved as DNA: 45 bases, with reading frame beginning at the first base. V is pruned by 6 bases and J by 4 bases, leaving 6 bases of the junction without a gene match. Per the germline V gene, MNHEY is the CDR1 and SVGAGI is the CDR2. A few counts support this clonotype. The antigen it binds to is not known. One base away there is no much larger clone; base qualities are not given. Donors were under 40 systemically healthy Caucasian individuals from Russia aged 6 to 90 years. Roughly 9.5 milliliters of peripheral blood were drawn from each donor into EDTA-treated Vacutainer tubes. Ficoll-Paque density-gradient centrifugation was used to isolate PBMCs, with at least 6 million obtained per sample. Trizol reagent was used to extract total RNA from the PBMCs, yielding at least 5 micrograms per sample. The percentages of naive CD45RAhigh/CD27high T cells were determined by flow cytometry on a PBMC aliquot from every donor.

These same data were also listed under a study on T cells of mothers and their children. Per that second paper: Donors were nine systemically healthy Caucasian individuals: three mothers and their six children. cDNA synthesis consumed the entire amount of extracted RNA, loaded at around 1.5 ug RNA in each 15 ul reaction. In the second PCR, the M1S primer introduced both the sample barcodes and 2-4 random nucleotides. Over 8 million TCR beta CDR3 reads were obtained for each mother, and 2.5 million to 3 million reads were obtained for each child. Thymic selection similarly shapes TCR recombination output in related and unrelated pairs, with minor effect from inherited differences. Normalized repertoire overlap in related mother-child pairs was always slightly higher than in unrelated mother-child pairs, but the difference was never significant. No persistent microchimeric T cell clones were detected, at a sensitivity of around 100 clones per million clonotypes. In the study, deep NGS was used to compare the TCR beta repertoires of mothers and children, and features distinguishing related mother-child pairs from unrelated individuals were sought. Mothers averaged roughly 36 +/- 4 years of age and children averaged about 10 +/- 4 years. After adapters were ligated using NEBNext reagents, the libraries underwent 100+100 nt paired-end sequencing on an Illumina HiSeq 2000. To prevent cross-contamination, the mother and child libraries were prepared a month apart and were sequenced in separate runs. Each donor had between about 450,000 and 2,100,000 distinct TCR beta clonotypes identified. Naive TCR beta clonotypes were estimated from low-frequency clonotypes matched to each donor's FACS-determined naive share, without sorting.

The sequence was collected from a boy between 5 and 17 years old in good health. The material sequenced was blood. The rearrangement joined TRBV6-5 to TRBJ2-2; the junction holds 9 bases that match TRBD1. CDR3 sequence: CASSRGQGLTGELFF. DNA sequence: TGTGCCAGCAGCCGAGGACAGGGGCTCACCGGGGAGCTGTTTTTT.